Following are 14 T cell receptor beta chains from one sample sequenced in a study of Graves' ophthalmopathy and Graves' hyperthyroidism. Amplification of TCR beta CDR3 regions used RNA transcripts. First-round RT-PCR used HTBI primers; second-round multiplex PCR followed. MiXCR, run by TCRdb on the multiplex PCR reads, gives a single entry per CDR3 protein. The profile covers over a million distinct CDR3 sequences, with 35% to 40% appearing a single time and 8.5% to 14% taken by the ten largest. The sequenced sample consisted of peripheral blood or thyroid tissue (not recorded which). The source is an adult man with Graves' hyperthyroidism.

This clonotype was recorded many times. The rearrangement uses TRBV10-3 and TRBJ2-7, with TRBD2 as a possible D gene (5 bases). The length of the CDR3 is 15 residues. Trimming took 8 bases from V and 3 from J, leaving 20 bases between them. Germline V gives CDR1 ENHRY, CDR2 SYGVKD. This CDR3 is CAIADNEGDHYEQYF. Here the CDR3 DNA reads TGTGCCATCGCGGATAATGAGGGAGACCACTACGAGCAGTACTTC.

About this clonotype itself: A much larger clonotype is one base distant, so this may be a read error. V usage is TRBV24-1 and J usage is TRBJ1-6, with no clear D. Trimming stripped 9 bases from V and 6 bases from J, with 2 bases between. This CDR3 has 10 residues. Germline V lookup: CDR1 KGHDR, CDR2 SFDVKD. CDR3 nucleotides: TGTGCCACCGGTAATTCACCCCTCCACTTT. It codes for CATGNSPLHF.

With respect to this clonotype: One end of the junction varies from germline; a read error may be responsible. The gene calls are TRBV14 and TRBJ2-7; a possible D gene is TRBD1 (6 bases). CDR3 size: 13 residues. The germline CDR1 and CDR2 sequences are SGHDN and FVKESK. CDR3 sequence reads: CASRPTGIGELYF. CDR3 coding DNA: TGTGCCAGCAGACCGACAGGCATCGGGGAGCTGTACTTC. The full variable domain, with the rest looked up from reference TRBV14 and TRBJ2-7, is EAGVTQFPSHSVIEKGQTVTLRCDPISGHDNLYWYRRVMGKEIKFLLHFVKESKQDESGMPNNRFLAERTGGTYSTLKVQPAELEDSGVYFCASRPTGIGELYFGPGTRLTVT.

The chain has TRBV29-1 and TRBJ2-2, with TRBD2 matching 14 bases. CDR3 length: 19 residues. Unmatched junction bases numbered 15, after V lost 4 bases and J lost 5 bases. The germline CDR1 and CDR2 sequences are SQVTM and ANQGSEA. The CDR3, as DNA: TGCAGCGTTGTCCCAAGTTTGGGACTAGCGGGAGATTCGACCGGGGAGCTGTTTTTT. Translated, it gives CSVVPSLGLAGDSTGELFF.

CDR3 DNA: TGTGCCAGCAGTTACCCTGGGGGGGACTCCTACGAGCAGTACTTC. It yields the protein CASSYPGGDSYEQYF. The V gene is TRBV6-6, the J gene TRBJ2-7; 7 nucleotides match TRBD2. The CDR3 totals 15 residues. Germline CDR1 reads MNHNY; CDR2 reads SVGAGI (reference sequence). With 2 bases clipped from V and 0 bases from J, the junction kept 4 bases outside the gene matches.

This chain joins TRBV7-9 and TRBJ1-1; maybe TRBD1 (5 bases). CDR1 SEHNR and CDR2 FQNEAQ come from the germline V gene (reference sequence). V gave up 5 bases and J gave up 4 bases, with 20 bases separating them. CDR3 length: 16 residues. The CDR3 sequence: CASSPTDNSRGTEAFF. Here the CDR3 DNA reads TGTGCCAGCAGCCCCACCGACAACTCAAGGGGCACTGAAGCTTTCTTT. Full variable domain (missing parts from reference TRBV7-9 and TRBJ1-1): DTGVSQNPRHKITKRGQNVTFRCDPISEHNRLYWYRQTLGQGPEFLTYFQNEAQLEKSRLLSDRFSAERPKGSFSTLEIQRTEQGDSAMYLCASSPTDNSRGTEAFFGQGTRLTVV.

The CDR3 reads CASSLESPRGALNTEAFF. Written as DNA, the CDR3 is TGTGCCAGCAGCTTAGAAAGCCCCCGGGGTGCGTTGAACACTGAAGCTTTCTTT. This sequence joins TRBV7-9 and TRBJ1-1, with unresolved D. This CDR3 is 18 amino acids long. Trimming took 1 base from V and 0 from J, leaving 18 bases between them. CDR1 and CDR2 from the germline V gene are SEHNR and FQNEAQ (reference sequence).

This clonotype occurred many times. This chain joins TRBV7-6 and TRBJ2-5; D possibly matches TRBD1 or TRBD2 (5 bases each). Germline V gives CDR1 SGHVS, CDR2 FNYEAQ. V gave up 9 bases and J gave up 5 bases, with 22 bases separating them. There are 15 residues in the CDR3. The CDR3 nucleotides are TGTGCCAGTACCGGGGAAGGGGCGACTTTCGAGACCCAGTACTTC. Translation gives CASTGEGATFETQYF.

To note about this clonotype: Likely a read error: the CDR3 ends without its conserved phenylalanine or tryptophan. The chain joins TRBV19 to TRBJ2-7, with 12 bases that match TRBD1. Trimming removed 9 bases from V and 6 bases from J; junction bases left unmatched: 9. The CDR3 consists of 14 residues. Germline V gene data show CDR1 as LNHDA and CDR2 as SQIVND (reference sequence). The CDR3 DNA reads TGTGCCAGCGCCCCTCCGGGACAGGGGGCCGAGCAGTACTCC. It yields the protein CASAPPGQGAEQYS.

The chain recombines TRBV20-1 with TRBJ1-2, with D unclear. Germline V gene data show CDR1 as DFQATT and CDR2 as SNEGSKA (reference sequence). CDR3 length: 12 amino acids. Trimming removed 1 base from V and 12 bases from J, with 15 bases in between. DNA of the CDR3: TGCAGTGCTAGAGGCGCGGGGAATGGAGACACCTTC. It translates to CSARGAGNGDTF.

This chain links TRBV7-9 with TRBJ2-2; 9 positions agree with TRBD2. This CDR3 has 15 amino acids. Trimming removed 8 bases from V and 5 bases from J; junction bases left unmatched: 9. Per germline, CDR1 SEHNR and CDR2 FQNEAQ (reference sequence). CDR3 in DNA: TGTGCCAGCCCCCGACTAGCGGACCAGACCGGGGAGCTGTTTTTT. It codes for CASPRLADQTGELFF.

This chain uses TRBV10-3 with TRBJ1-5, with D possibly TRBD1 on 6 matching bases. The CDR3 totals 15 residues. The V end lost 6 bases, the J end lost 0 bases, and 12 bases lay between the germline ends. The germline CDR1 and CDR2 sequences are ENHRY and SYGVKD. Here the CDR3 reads CAISLDSNSNQPQHF. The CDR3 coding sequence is TGTGCCATCAGCTTGGACAGCAATAGCAATCAGCCCCAGCATTTT.

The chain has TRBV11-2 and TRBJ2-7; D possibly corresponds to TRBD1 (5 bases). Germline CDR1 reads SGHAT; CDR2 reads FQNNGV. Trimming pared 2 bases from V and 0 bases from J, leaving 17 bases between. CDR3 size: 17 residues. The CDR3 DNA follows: TGTGCCAGCAGCTTAATAGGAACTCAGGACAACTCCTACGAGCAGTACTTC. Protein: CASSLIGTQDNSYEQYF.

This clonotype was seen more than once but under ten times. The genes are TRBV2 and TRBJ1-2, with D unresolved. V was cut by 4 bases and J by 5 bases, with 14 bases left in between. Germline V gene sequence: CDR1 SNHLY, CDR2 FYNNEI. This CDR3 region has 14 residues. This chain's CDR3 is CASSGKIHLYGYTF. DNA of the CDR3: TGTGCCAGCAGTGGAAAGATCCACTTATATGGCTACACCTTC.